What follows are 13 T cell receptor beta chains derived from one specimen sequenced in a study of T cells in Graves' hyperthyroidism and ophthalmopathy. It was RNA transcripts that yielded the amplified TCR beta CDR3 regions. Primed by the HTBI set, a first-round RT-PCR was run on the TCR CDR3. TCRdb itself ran the multiplex PCR reads through MiXCR, one entry per CDR3 protein. The table lists about 610,000 distinct CDR3 sequences, roughly 14% of them singletons. The sample taken for sequencing was blood. The origin of the receptors is a woman aged 40 to 55 with Graves' ophthalmopathy.

This clonotype was observed at least ten times. The genes are TRBV20-1 and TRBJ1-6, with D uncertain. The V and J ends lost 6 bases and 9 bases respectively, with 15 bases between them. The germline V gene has CDR1 DFQATT and CDR2 SNEGSKA (reference sequence). There are 13 residues in the CDR3. The CDR3 coding sequence is TGCAGTGCCGTAGTTAACCTTGCTTCACCCCTCCACTTT. This codes for CSAVVNLASPLHF.

This clonotype was seen many times. The chain joins TRBV28 to TRBJ1-2, with 9 bases identical to TRBD1. The trim removed 7 bases at V and 7 bases at J, leaving 7 bases unmatched. CDR1 and CDR2 from the germline V gene are MDHEN and SYDVKM. There are 13 residues in the CDR3. The CDR3 DNA follows: TGTGCCAGCAAGAGCCGACAGGGGGTTGGCTACACCTTC. This gives the protein CASKSRQGVGYTF.

The genes are TRBV7-8 and TRBJ2-7; 9 positions match TRBD2. Per the germline V gene, CDR1 is SGHVS and CDR2 is FQNEAQ. J gave up 2 bases and V 5 bases, and 10 bases lay outside the gene matches. CDR3 length equals 16 residues. The CDR3 bases are TGTGCCAGCAGCCAGGGGGGGGCTAGCGGGACCTACGAGCAGTACTTC. Translation: CASSQGGASGTYEQYF. Using reference TRBV7-8 and TRBJ2-7 for the parts outside the CDR3, the full variable domain is GAGVSQSPRYKVAKRGQDVALRCDPISGHVSLFWYQQALGQGPEFLTYFQNEAQLDKSGLPSDRFFAERPEGSVSTLKIQRTQQEDSAVYLCASSQGGASGTYEQYFGPGTRLTVT.

J is TRBJ2-2 and V is TRBV18; no clear D. The CDR3 is 15 residues long. Germline values: CDR1 KGHSH, CDR2 LQKENI. V was pared by 3 bases and J by 4 bases, with 12 bases between. In DNA, the CDR3 is TGTGCCAGCTCACCTGCCATGTTAAGCACCGGGGAGCTGTTTTTT. This encodes CASSPAMLSTGELFF.

This clonotype came up many times. This sequence joins TRBV7-9 and TRBJ1-5; D gene uncertain. The ends were cut back, 1 base at V and 11 bases at J, with 12 bases in the middle. CDR1 is SEHNR and CDR2 is FQNEAQ in the germline V gene (reference sequence). This CDR3 is built from 13 residues. The CDR3 spells CASSLDSEATQHF. CDR3 coding DNA: TGTGCCAGCAGCTTAGACTCAGAGGCGACCCAGCATTTT. Together with reference TRBV7-9 and TRBJ1-5, the CDR3 gives the full variable domain: DTGVSQNPRHKITKRGQNVTFRCDPISEHNRLYWYRQTLGQGPEFLTYFQNEAQLEKSRLLSDRFSAERPKGSFSTLEIQRTEQGDSAMYLCASSLDSEATQHFGDGTRLSIL.

This clonotype was detected ten times or more. The chain combines TRBV6-2 or TRBV6-3 with TRBJ1-1, with D hard to call. V gave up 2 bases and J gave up 5 bases, with 9 bases separating them. Per germline, CDR1 MNHEY and CDR2 SVGEGT. The CDR3 is made up of 13 amino acids. The CDR3 loop is CASSYAQETEAFF. CDR3 bases: TGTGCCAGCAGTTACGCCCAGGAAACTGAAGCTTTCTTT.

This clonotype was seen many times. CDR3 protein: CASSQDLGFDEQYF. Written as DNA, the CDR3 is TGTGCCAGCAGCCAAGATCTGGGTTTCGACGAGCAGTACTTC. V usage is TRBV14 and J usage is TRBJ2-7; D remains unclear. The V end lost 0 bases, the J end lost 5 bases, and 11 bases lay between the germline ends. The CDR3 sequence is 14 residues long. Germline CDR1 reads SGHDN; CDR2 reads FVKESK.

This clonotype has at least ten counts. The chain couples TRBV11-2 to TRBJ2-7; 12 bases align to TRBD1. Looked up from germline, CDR1 is SGHAT and CDR2 is FQNNGV. The V and J ends lost 1 base and 7 bases, in that order; junction bases with no gene match: 5. The CDR3 is made up of 15 amino acids. The CDR3 region is CASSLVGTGGGEQYF. As DNA, the CDR3 is TGTGCCAGCAGCTTAGTTGGGACAGGGGGCGGGGAGCAGTACTTC.

The genes are TRBV5-1 and TRBJ2-4, with 8 nucleotides matching TRBD2. Per germline, CDR1 SGHRS and CDR2 YFSETQ. Trimming cost V 4 bases and J 0 bases; bases outside gene matches: 6. The CDR3 covers 16 residues. The CDR3 nucleotides are TGCGCCAGCAGCCCAATAGCGGGACTAGCCAAAAACATTCAGTACTTC. Translation gives CASSPIAGLAKNIQYF.

This clonotype was seen ten or more times. This chain connects TRBV28 to TRBJ2-7, with TRBD2 matching 8 bases. The length of the CDR3 is 13 residues. The germline CDR1 and CDR2 sequences are MDHEN and SYDVKM. Trimming cost V 2 bases and J 7 bases; bases outside gene matches: 4. This CDR3 reads CASSLVGGREQYF. In nucleotides, the CDR3 is TGTGCCAGCAGTTTAGTGGGCGGGAGGGAGCAGTACTTC. Full variable domain (rest looked up from reference TRBV28 and TRBJ2-7): DVKVTQSSRYLVKRTGEKVFLECVQDMDHENMFWYRQDPGLGLRLIYFSYDVKMKEKGDIPEGYSVSREKKERFSLILESASTNQTSMYLCASSLVGGREQYFGPGTRLTVT.

This clonotype was seen only a few times. One junction end disagrees with the germline gene, perhaps due to a read error. The chain carries TRBV4-1 and TRBJ2-7; the match to TRBD2 covers 8 bases. CDR1 is MGHRA, CDR2 YSYEKL, per germline. There are 16 residues in the CDR3. This CDR3 reads CASGQSPGTSLGEQYF. CDR3 sequence (DNA): TGCGCCAGCGGCCAATCCCCCGGGACTAGTCTTGGCGAGCAGTACTTC.

This clonotype has a handful of counts. The genes are TRBV11-2 and TRBJ2-7; 10 bases map to TRBD2. The V and J ends lost 3 bases and 1 base, in that order; junction bases with no gene match: 6. The germline V gene encodes CDR1 SGHAT and CDR2 FQNNGV. This CDR3 has 16 residues. The CDR3 loop is CASSLWDSGGSYEQYF. In DNA, the CDR3 is TGTGCCAGCAGCTTGTGGGATAGCGGGGGGTCCTACGAGCAGTACTTC.

The chain is built from TRBV5-1 and TRBJ1-1, with D unclear. Deletions cut 6 bases from V and 2 bases from J, with 11 bases between. The length of the CDR3 is 13 residues. The germline CDR1 and CDR2 sequences are SGHRS and YFSETQ. CDR3 sequence reads: CASKQNTNTEAFF. The CDR3, as DNA: TGCGCCAGCAAACAGAACACTAACACTGAAGCTTTCTTT.